This T cell receptor beta chain originates from a study of T cells after yellow fever vaccination. One entry per CDR3 protein results from TCRdb running MiXCR on the 5' RACE reads. The sample contains roughly 500,000 distinct CDR3 sequences, about 19% of which appear only once. Germline V CDR1 and CDR2: LGHNA, YSLEER. V was cut by 1 base and J by 2 bases, with 6 bases left in between. This CDR3 has 13 amino acids. This clonotype appeared a few times. This chain uses TRBV4-3 with TRBJ2-7; D unclear. The TCR was taken from a man in his thirties or forties who received the YFV17D yellow fever vaccine. The specimen was PBMCs, collected 15 days after the yellow fever booster vaccination. This CDR3 reads CASSQGVPYEQYF. The CDR3 DNA reads as TGCGCCAGCAGCCAAGGGGTGCCCTACGAGCAGTACTTC.